The 24 T cell receptor beta chains below all came from one sample that was sequenced in a study of T cells after yellow fever vaccination. MiXCR, applied by TCRdb to the 5' RACE reads, yields one record per CDR3 protein. The sample yields 200,000 to 250,000 distinct CDR3 sequences, less than 9% seen once. The source was CD4+ T cells sorted from PBMCs, collected 15 days after the yellow fever booster vaccination. The receptors were gathered from a man aged 25 to 45 who received the YFV17D yellow fever vaccine.

Remarks on this clonotype: A much bigger clone sits one base away, suggesting this may be a read error. The V call is TRBV11-3, the J call TRBJ2-5; no clear D. CDR1 is SGHNT, CDR2 YENEEA, per germline. The CDR3 is 12 residues long. The CDR3, as DNA: TGTGCCAGCAGTCTTAACCAAGAGATCCAGTACTTC. Protein sequence: CASSLNQEIQYF.

Only a few counts were recorded for this clonotype. The J gene is TRBJ2-3, the V gene TRBV21-1; the table calls TRBD2, which could not be checked here. TRBV21-1 is listed as a pseudogene. The CDR3 extends over 12 amino acids. The CDR3 here is CASNSSGTWQYF. The DNA of the CDR3 is TGTGCCAGCAACTCTAGCGGGACTTGGCAGTATTTT.

This clonotype was detected a few times. The missing conserved phenylalanine or tryptophan at the end of this CDR3 makes a read error likely. The DNA is omitted, as the CDR3 cannot be located on it reliably, and the CDR3 follows TCRdb's listing. The chain's CDR3 is CASGEVGGRAYS. V is TRBV28 and J is TRBJ2-1; the DNA was not used to check the table's D call, TRBD2. CDR1 and CDR2 from the germline V gene are MDHEN and SYDVKM. The CDR3 is 12 residues long, ends included.

The CDR3 loop is CSANALQETQYF. CDR3 bases: TGCAGTGCTAATGCCTTGCAAGAGACCCAGTACTTC. This rearrangement joins TRBV20-1 to TRBJ2-5; D unresolved. The V gene's germline CDR1 is DFQATT and CDR2 SNEGSKA (reference sequence). The CDR3 totals 12 residues. Between the trimmed V and J ends, which lost 4 bases and 2 bases, there was a span of 8 bases.

In its sample, this clonotype was seen a few times. This chain joins TRBV15 and TRBJ2-2; a possible D gene is TRBD1 (5 bases). CDR1 is LNHNV and CDR2 is YYDKDF in the germline V gene (reference sequence). The length of the CDR3 is 14 residues. V dropped 0 bases and J dropped 6 bases, with 8 bases sitting between them. The CDR3, as DNA: TGTGCCACCAGCAGAGACAGGGCTTCCGGGGAGCTGTTTTTT. Translating gives CATSRDRASGELFF.

This clonotype was seen ten or more times. The V gene is TRBV9, the J gene TRBJ2-5; D is ambiguous. CDR1 is SGDLS, CDR2 YYNGEE, per germline. Trimming cost V 4 bases and J 5 bases, with 12 bases left between them. This CDR3 has 13 residues. Here the CDR3 reads CASSKLTSETQYF. CDR3 bases: TGTGCCAGCAGCAAACTGACTTCGGAGACCCAGTACTTC.

This chain joins TRBV12-3 or TRBV12-4 and TRBJ2-1; 7 bases map to TRBD2. The ends lost 11 bases at V and 6 bases at J; junction bases unmatched: 28. This CDR3 has 19 residues. The CDR3 reads CACCISGMAFQGMGNEQFF. The DNA for the CDR3 is TGTGCCTGCTGCATCAGCGGGATGGCATTTCAGGGAATGGGCAATGAGCAGTTCTTC.

This chain joins TRBV4-2 and TRBJ2-3; D not resolved. CDR1 and CDR2 (germline): LGHNA, YNFKEQ. CDR3 length equals 16 residues. Trimming took 1 base from V and 6 from J, leaving 17 bases between them. CDR3 in DNA: TGTGCCAGCAGCCAAGTACTTACTTCTAAGCCGGATACGCAGTATTTT. This sequence encodes CASSQVLTSKPDTQYF.

This clonotype was seen a few times. CDR3 in amino acids: CSQTGGETQYF. CDR3 nucleotide sequence: TGCAGTCAGACAGGCGGGGAGACCCAGTACTTC. The V gene is TRBV20-1, the J gene TRBJ2-5, with D possibly matching TRBD1 (6 bases). Germline CDR1 is DFQATT and CDR2 is SNEGSKA (reference sequence). V was clipped by 8 bases and J by 5 bases, with 12 bases between them. This CDR3 contains 11 residues.

Concerning this clonotype itself: This may be a read error: a much more frequent sequence differs by one nucleotide. This chain connects TRBV7-2 to TRBJ2-3; D is tentatively TRBD1 or TRBD2 (5 bases each). This CDR3 is built from 16 residues. Germline CDR1 reads SGHTA; CDR2 reads FQGNSA. V lost 3 bases, J lost 2 bases, and 15 bases lay in between. This chain's CDR3 is CASSFRTIGATDTQYF. The CDR3 DNA follows: TGTGCCAGCAGCTTTCGAACTATCGGGGCCACAGATACGCAGTATTTT.

This clonotype showed up just a few times. This chain connects TRBV4-3 to TRBJ2-1; tentative D call: TRBD2 (5 bases). Germline-derived CDR1 and CDR2 are LGHNA and YSLEER. The ends were cut back, 0 bases at V and 3 bases at J, with 9 bases in the middle. The CDR3 spans 15 residues. The CDR3 protein is CASSQERAGYNEQFF. CDR3 bases: TGCGCCAGCAGCCAAGAACGGGCGGGCTACAATGAGCAGTTCTTC.

This clonotype was seen repeatedly, ten times or more. The chain employs TRBV10-3 and TRBJ2-7, with D tentatively TRBD1 or TRBD2 (6 bases each). This CDR3 has 14 amino acids. Germline-derived CDR1 and CDR2 are ENHRY and SYGVKD. The V gene lost 2 bases and the J gene lost 5 bases, with 13 bases spanning the gap. CDR3 region: CAISEVGGPDEQYF. Written as DNA, the CDR3 is TGTGCCATCAGTGAGGTCGGGGGCCCAGACGAGCAGTACTTC.

This clonotype was observed at least ten times. CDR3: CSACDPLLSTDTQYF. The CDR3 DNA sequence: TGCAGTGCGTGTGACCCCCTGCTGAGCACAGATACGCAGTATTTT. This chain connects TRBV20-1 to TRBJ2-3; D is undetermined. The germline V gene has CDR1 DFQATT and CDR2 SNEGSKA (reference sequence). Trimming pared 6 bases from V and 0 bases from J, leaving 16 bases between. CDR3 length equals 15 residues.

This clonotype occurred many times. The gene calls are TRBV12-3 or TRBV12-4 and TRBJ2-2; D is unclear. Trimming removed 2 bases at V and 6 bases at J, with 7 bases between. The CDR3 sequence is 13 residues long. The CDR3, as DNA: TGTGCCAGCAGTTTACAAGGTGCCGGGGAGCTGTTTTTT. Amino acid sequence: CASSLQGAGELFF.

This clonotype was seen at least ten times. The CDR3 DNA reads TGTGCCAGCAGCAGGACTAGCGGATCGAGAGAGCAGTACTTC. Its protein is CASSRTSGSREQYF. The chain carries TRBV6-1 and TRBJ2-7, with 10 bases that match TRBD2. CDR3 size: 14 residues. With 6 bases clipped from V and 7 bases from J, the junction kept 9 bases outside the gene matches. Per the germline V gene, CDR1 is MNHNS and CDR2 is SASEGT.

This clonotype was observed many times. This chain connects TRBV19 to TRBJ2-1, with 9 bases aligning to TRBD2. The CDR3 loop spans 14 amino acids. Unmatched junction bases numbered 6, after V lost 5 bases and J lost 7 bases. Per germline, CDR1 LNHDA and CDR2 SQIVND (reference sequence). In DNA, the CDR3 is TGTGCCAGTAGTCCCCAGCGGGAGGAAAATGAGCAGTTCTTC. Translation gives CASSPQREENEQFF. The whole variable domain, remainder taken from reference TRBV19 and TRBJ2-1, is DGGITQSPKYLFRKEGQNVTLSCEQNLNHDAMYWYRQDPGQGLRLIYYSQIVNDFQKGDIAEGYSVSREKKESFPLTVTSAQKNPTAFYLCASSPQREENEQFFGPGTRLTVL.

This clonotype occurred a few times. V usage is TRBV20-1 and J usage is TRBJ2-4; unclear D gene. Germline values: CDR1 DFQATT, CDR2 SNEGSKA (reference sequence). Trimming cost V 0 bases and J 2 bases, with 11 bases left between them. The CDR3 runs to 15 residues. The CDR3, as DNA: TGCAGTGCTAGAGATTTTGTGAGATCCAAAAACATTCAGTACTTC. This encodes CSARDFVRSKNIQYF.

The sample holds a few counts of this clonotype. This chain uses TRBV5-6 with TRBJ2-1; tentatively, D is TRBD1 (5 bases). This CDR3 is 11 amino acids long. Germline CDR1 reads SGHDT; CDR2 reads YYEEEE. Deletions cut 7 bases from V and 10 bases from J, with 12 bases between. CDR3: CASSKGPEQFF. The DNA of the CDR3 is TGTGCCAGCTCTAAGGGGCCCGAGCAGTTCTTC.

This clonotype came up many times. The genes are TRBV5-1 and TRBJ1-2; 8 positions match TRBD1. Trimming at V came to 4 bases and at J to 4 bases, leaving 3 bases not matched to a gene. CDR1 and CDR2 (germline): SGHRS, YFSETQ. The CDR3 length is 13 residues. The CDR3 bases are TGCGCCAGCAGCCCCGGGACAGGCTATGGCTACACCTTC. This gives the protein CASSPGTGYGYTF.

On this clonotype itself: At one of its ends the junction is not consistent with the germline gene, which may arise from a read error. The V and J genes are TRBV10-3 and TRBJ2-2; the D gene is possibly TRBD1 (5 bases). The CDR3 covers 15 residues. CDR1 ENHRY and CDR2 SYGVKD come from the germline V gene. The DNA of the CDR3 is TGTGCCATCAGTGAGGGAGCGAAGGACACCTGGGAGCTGTTTTTT. This codes for CAISEGAKDTWELFF.

The J gene is TRBJ2-7, the V gene TRBV7-8; 7 bases are shared with TRBD2. CDR1 is SGHVS, CDR2 FQNEAQ, per germline. The CDR3 is 15 amino acids. The junction had 8 bases not matched to a gene; V was cut back by 1 base and J by 5 bases. CDR3 loop: CASSLVAGRPHEQYF. In DNA, the CDR3 is TGTGCCAGCAGCTTAGTAGCGGGCAGGCCCCACGAGCAGTACTTC.

This clonotype was observed at least ten times. This chain connects TRBV4-3 to TRBJ2-2; D ambiguous. The germline V gene encodes CDR1 LGHNA and CDR2 YSLEER. V lost 0 bases and J 5 bases, leaving 7 bases between the germline ends. The CDR3 runs 14 residues. CDR3 sequence (DNA): TGCGCCAGCAGCCAAGATTTTACTACCGGGGAGCTGTTTTTT. Its translation is CASSQDFTTGELFF.

This clonotype was recorded many times. The gene calls are TRBV12-3 or TRBV12-4 and TRBJ2-3, with D tentatively TRBD1 (6 bases). This CDR3 spans 17 amino acids. V gave up 5 bases and J gave up 6 bases, with 24 bases separating them. CDR3 nucleotides: TGTGCCAGCAGTCCGGGGACAAGGAAGGATCGCGGCGATACGCAGTATTTT. It yields the protein CASSPGTRKDRGDTQYF.

The CDR3 bases are TGCAGTGCTAGAGCGGACAGGGTAGAGACCCAGTACTTC. Protein sequence: CSARADRVETQYF. V is TRBV20-1 and J is TRBJ2-5, with TRBD1 matching 8 bases. There are 13 residues in the CDR3. The V and J ends lost 1 base and 4 bases, in that order; junction bases with no gene match: 2. Germline V lookup: CDR1 DFQATT, CDR2 SNEGSKA (reference sequence).